This is a list of T cell receptor beta chains from one sample in a study of glioma-infiltrating T cells after dendritic cell vaccination. The assay was immunoSEQ multiplex PCR, and TCRdb's table has in-frame clones only and misses some. The sample lists roughly 98,000 clones, 80% to 90% occurring once. Sequenced here: blood, sampled before dendritic cell vaccination. All receptors come from a human donor with glioblastoma. The CDR3 runs from the conserved cysteine through the conserved F or W. D genes are given only for firm matches. For some rows the clone size is stated as once, few or many, or as a class when expanded; others skip it.

-	TRBJ1-2	-	TRBV13	TGTGCCAGCAGCTCTGGGCCCTCTAACTATGGCTACACCTTC	CASSSGPSNYGYTF
-	TRBJ1-2	-	TRBV19	TGTGCCAGTAGTATGCCACAGCGGGGCTACACCTTC	CASSMPQRGYTF
TRBD2	TRBJ2-1	-	TRBV28	TGTGCCAGCAGGGGGACTAGCGGTTACAATGAGCAGTTCTTC	CASRGTSGYNEQFF
-	TRBJ1-5	-	TRBV5-6	TGTGCCAGCAGCTACCGGAGGGGCGGCGGCAATCAGCCCCAGCATTTT	CASSYRRGGGNQPQHF
-	TRBJ2-2	-	TRBV5-1	TGCGCCAGCAGCTTGGCCACGGTCGGGGAGACCGGGGAGCTGTTTTTT	CASSLATVGETGELFF
TRBD1	TRBJ2-6	-	TRBV28	TGTGCCAGCAGTGTCATGACAGGGTCTGGGGCCAACGTCCTGACTTTC	CASSVMTGSGANVLTF
-	TRBJ2-7	-	TRBV5-1	TGCGCCAGCAGCTTAGTAAGGAGTGGCGAGCAGTACTTC	CASSLVRSGEQYF
-	TRBJ1-6	-	TRBV5-1	TGCGCCAGCAGCCCGGACTTTAACGGGGGCTATAATTCACCCCTCCACTTT	CASSPDFNGGYNSPLHF
-	TRBJ1-1	-	TRBV18	TGTGCCAGCTCACCACCTTGGGAGGGTGAAGCTTTCTTT	CASSPPWEGEAFF
TRBD1	TRBJ1-5	once	TRBV6-5	TGTGCCAGCAGTAGGGACAGGGATCAGCCCCAGCATTTT	CASSRDRDQPQHF
TRBD2	TRBJ2-5	-	TRBV7-8	TGTGCCAGCAGCCCCCTGGGACTAGCGGGGGTAAGAGAGACCCAGTACTTC	CASSPLGLAGVRETQYF
TRBD1	TRBJ1-2	-	TRBV7-2	TGTGCCAGCAGCTTAGATGGGGGAGGACAGGGGGCCTCTGGCTACACCTTC	CASSLDGGGQGASGYTF
TRBD1	TRBJ2-4	-	TRBV2	TGTGCCAGCAGTGTCCGGACAGGGGAAAACATTCAGTACTTC	CASSVRTGENIQYF
-	TRBJ1-5	-	TRBV25-1	TGTGCCAGCAGTGAAAACTCCCAGGGAATGGGTAGGCCCCAGCATTTT	CASSENSQGMGRPQHF
-	TRBJ1-1	-	TRBV27	TGTGCCAGCAGTTTCCACGCCGGGACTGAAGCTTTCTTT	CASSFHAGTEAFF
-	TRBJ2-7	-	TRBV5-1	TGCGCCAGCAGCTTAGGCGGATCGGAGCAGTACTTC	CASSLGGSEQYF
TRBD1	TRBJ1-2	-	TRBV7-8	TGTGCCAGCAGCCTGGGACAGGTTTATTCCTATGGCTACACCTTC	CASSLGQVYSYGYTF
-	TRBJ2-2	-	TRBV5-8	TGTGCCAGCAGGCCGCGGGGGCCCGGGGAGCTGTTTTTT	CASRPRGPGELFF
TRBD1	TRBJ2-7	once	TRBV29-1	TGCAGGAAGCAGGGGGCGAGGGAGCAGTACTTC	CRKQGAREQYF
-	TRBJ1-1	few	TRBV10-3	TGTGCCATCAGTGGTCAGGGGACTGAAGCTTTCTTT	CAISGQGTEAFF
-	TRBJ1-3	-	TRBV18	TGTGCCAGCCTTACGACTAACTCTGGAAACACCATATATTTT	CASLTTNSGNTIYF
-	TRBJ2-2	once	TRBV6-5	TGTGCCAGCGCCCCGGGAACGAACACCGGGGAGCTGTTTTTT	CASAPGTNTGELFF
-	TRBJ2-7	-	TRBV13	TGTGCCAGCAGCTTGATGGGGACAAACCTCTTCGAGCAGTACTTC	CASSLMGTNLFEQYF
-	TRBJ1-2	-	TRBV7-9	TGTGCCAGCAGCTCTTCGGGACTGAGCTATGGCTACACCTTC	CASSSSGLSYGYTF
-	TRBJ2-1	-	TRBV7-8	TGTGCCAGCAGCTTAGCGGAAATAGGGGCGACTTACAATGAGCAGTTCTTC	CASSLAEIGATYNEQFF
TRBD1	TRBJ1-1	-	TRBV29-1	TGCAGCGTTGGGGCCAGGGGGCTCACTGAAGCTTTCTTT	CSVGARGLTEAFF
-	TRBJ2-7	few	TRBV7-8	TGTGCCAGCAGCTTGTCGTCCTACGAGCAGTACTTC	CASSLSSYEQYF
-	TRBJ1-6	-	TRBV4-1	TGCGCCAGCAGCCAACTCGGGACACTTAATTCACCCCTCCACTTT	CASSQLGTLNSPLHF
TRBD2	TRBJ2-3	-	TRBV27	TGTGCCAGCAAAGAGACTAGCGGAGATACGCAGTATTTT	CASKETSGDTQYF
TRBD2	TRBJ2-3	-	TRBV19	TGTGCCAGTAGACTAGCGGCCACAGATACGCAGTATTTT	CASRLAATDTQYF
-	TRBJ1-5	-	TRBV19	TGTGCCAGTAGTACGCAAACAGGCCTAGAGAGGCCCCAGCATTTT	CASSTQTGLERPQHF
TRBD2	TRBJ2-7	once	TRBV11-3	TGTGCCAGCAGCTTAGATCAAAGCGGGAGTTCCCTGGGGAAAATCTACGAGCAGTACTTC	CASSLDQSGSSLGKIYEQYF
TRBD1	TRBJ2-5	-	TRBV7-9	TGTGCCAGCAGCTCAGGACAGGGGGGCGAGACCCAGTACTTC	CASSSGQGGETQYF
TRBD2	TRBJ2-1	few	TRBV2	TGTGCCACCGAGCGGGAGACCCCCTACAATGAGCAGTTCTTC	CATERETPYNEQFF
TRBD2	TRBJ2-1	-	TRBV19	TGTGCCAGTAGTATAGGTCGACTAGCGGGAGTAGTCGATGAGCAGTTCTTC	CASSIGRLAGVVDEQFF
-	TRBJ1-2	-	TRBV6-1	TGTGCCAGCAAACAGGGAAGCTATGGCTACACCTTC	CASKQGSYGYTF
TRBD2	TRBJ2-1	-	TRBV7-6	TGTGCCAGCTCCCCGGGACTAGCGGGAGGGACTGCCTACAATGAGCAGTTCTTC	CASSPGLAGGTAYNEQFF
-	TRBJ1-3	-	TRBV27	TGTGCCAGCAGAGGGCGGGACTCGAGCTCTGGAAACACCATATATTTT	CASRGRDSSSGNTIYF
TRBD1	TRBJ2-7	-	TRBV30	TGTGCCTGGAGTCGGGACAGGGGACTCTACGAGCAGTACTTC	CAWSRDRGLYEQYF
-	TRBJ1-3	-	TRBV29-1	TGCAGCGCCACAGGCCGCCAGTGGGACACCATATATTTT	CSATGRQWDTIYF
TRBD1	TRBJ2-2	-	TRBV5-1	TGCGCCAGCAGCTCGGGACAGGGCGTCGCGTACACCGGGGAGCTGTTTTTT	CASSSGQGVAYTGELFF
-	TRBJ1-3	-	TRBV18	TGTGCCAGCTCACCCCCTGTGGGAGGGCCTAGCTCTGGAAACACCATATATTTT	CASSPPVGGPSSGNTIYF
TRBD2	TRBJ2-3	-	TRBV7-2	TGTGCCAGCAGCTTGGGGGGACTAGCGGGGCCCACAGATACGCAGTATTTT	CASSLGGLAGPTDTQYF
-	TRBJ2-5	-	TRBV13	TGTGCCAGCACGGCCGGGAAAGAGATCCAGTACTTC	CASTAGKEIQYF
-	TRBJ2-7	once	TRBV15	TGTGCCACCAGCAGAACCCCGGCAGGGTCCTACGAGCAGTACTTC	CATSRTPAGSYEQYF
-	TRBJ1-2	-	TRBV27	TGTGCCAGCCGTCGCGGGGCTAACTATGGCTACACCTTC	CASRRGANYGYTF
-	TRBJ2-7	once	TRBV27	TGTGCCAGCAGTTTAGCAGGGGCGCGTTACGAGCAGTACTTC	CASSLAGARYEQYF
-	TRBJ1-5	-	TRBV7-2	TGTGCCAGCAGCTTGTCCCCACACAGGGACCCTAATCAGCCCCAGCATTTT	CASSLSPHRDPNQPQHF
TRBD2	TRBJ2-3	-	TRBV11-3	TGTGCCAGCAGCCCGGGAGGGATTAGCGGTCTCGGAGATACGCAGTATTTT	CASSPGGISGLGDTQYF
TRBD2	TRBJ2-7	-	TRBV5-1	TGCGCCAGCACCGAGACTAGCGGACCCTACGAGCAGTACTTC	CASTETSGPYEQYF
-	TRBJ2-7	-	TRBV6-1	TGTGCCAGTGGCACAGGGATGACCTACGAGCAGTACTTC	CASGTGMTYEQYF
TRBD2	TRBJ2-7	-	TRBV5-4	TGTGCCAGCAGCGGCGGGACTAGCGGGATGACAAAGGTAAACGAGCAGTACTTC	CASSGGTSGMTKVNEQYF
-	TRBJ2-3	once	TRBV5-7	TGTGCCAGCAACTTGGGGGCTAGCGGTACGCAGTATTTT	CASNLGASGTQYF
-	TRBJ2-1	-	TRBV5-1	TGCGCCAGCAGCTTGGACGGGAACTCCTACAATGAGCAGTTCTTC	CASSLDGNSYNEQFF
TRBD1	TRBJ1-5	-	TRBV18	TGTGCCAGCTCACCGGGACAGCGCAATCAGCCCCAGCATTTT	CASSPGQRNQPQHF
TRBD1	TRBJ2-5	-	TRBV30	TGTGCCTGGACCACTGGACAGGGGGCATTGGAGACCCAGTACTTC	CAWTTGQGALETQYF
-	TRBJ2-3	once	TRBV18	TGTGCCAGCTCACCCAACCGGGGAAGCACAGATACGCAGTATTTT	CASSPNRGSTDTQYF
TRBD1	TRBJ2-7	-	TRBV7-2	TGTGCCAGCAGCTTAGGGACAGGGGCCTCCTACGAGCAGTACTTC	CASSLGTGASYEQYF
-	TRBJ2-7	-	TRBV20-1	TGCAGTCCTCGCAGGGGGGCCGAGCAGTACTTC	CSPRRGAEQYF
TRBD1	TRBJ2-5	-	TRBV9	TGTGCCAGCAGCGTATCAGTATCGAGACAGGGCGCTAGGGAGACCCAGTACTTC	CASSVSVSRQGARETQYF